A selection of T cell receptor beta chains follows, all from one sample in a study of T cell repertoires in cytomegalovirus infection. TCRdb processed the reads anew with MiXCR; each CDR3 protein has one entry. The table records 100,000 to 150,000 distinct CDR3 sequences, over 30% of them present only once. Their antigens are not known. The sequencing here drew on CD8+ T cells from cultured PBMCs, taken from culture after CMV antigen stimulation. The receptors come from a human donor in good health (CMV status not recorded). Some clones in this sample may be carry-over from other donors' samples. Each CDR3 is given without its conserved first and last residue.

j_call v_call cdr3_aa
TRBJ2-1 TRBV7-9 ASTTGGNNEQF
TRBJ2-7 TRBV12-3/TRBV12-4 ASSPHDLNRDYEQY
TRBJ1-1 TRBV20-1 SARGPGANTEAF
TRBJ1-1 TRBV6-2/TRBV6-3 ASSAREETEAF
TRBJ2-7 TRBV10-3 AIRNFGRDDEQY
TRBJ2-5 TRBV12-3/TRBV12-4 ASSLGQGAGETQY
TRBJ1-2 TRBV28 ASSPGGVYGYT
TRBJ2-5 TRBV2 ATQDSLQETQY
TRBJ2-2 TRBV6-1 ASSSGTGDTGELF
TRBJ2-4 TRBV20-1 SARAGSDIQY
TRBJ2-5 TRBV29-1 SVEDLIRDSEPQETQY
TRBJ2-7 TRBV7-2 ASSLLGLAGNYEQY
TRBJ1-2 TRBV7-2 ASSPQGTGGDWLDYGYT
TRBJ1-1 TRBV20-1 SAGGQTNTEAF
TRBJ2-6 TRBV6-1 ASSEDGSGANVLT
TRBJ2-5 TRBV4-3 ASRKAGEETQY
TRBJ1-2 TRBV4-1 ASSQEVSDNYGYT
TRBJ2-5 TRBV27 ASSPHTNQETQY
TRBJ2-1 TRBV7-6 ASSDSGGAGEQF
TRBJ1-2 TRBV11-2 ASSPIGTVVYGYT
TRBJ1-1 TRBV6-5 ASSYGGATEAF
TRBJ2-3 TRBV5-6 ASSLGIAAY
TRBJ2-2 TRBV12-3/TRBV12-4 AFSGGTGELF
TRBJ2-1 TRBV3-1 ASSQDLNSYNEQF
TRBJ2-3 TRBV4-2 ASSPHGSGGLTDTQY
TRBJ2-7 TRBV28 ASTDRQTYEQY
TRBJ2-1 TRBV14 ASSQRTGSYNEQF
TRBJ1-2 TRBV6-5 ASRPGQENYGYT
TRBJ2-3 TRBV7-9 ASSPRGIGLGTDTQY
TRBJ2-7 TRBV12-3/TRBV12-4 ASSLAGVPTYEQY
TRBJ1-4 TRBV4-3 ASSQDKEGRKLF
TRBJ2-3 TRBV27 ASSLYPQGSTDTQY
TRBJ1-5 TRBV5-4 ASSLQGVNQPQH
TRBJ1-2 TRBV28 ASSLREAGSGGYT
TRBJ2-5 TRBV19 ASSIDEETQY
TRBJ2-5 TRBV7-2 ASSSLGWETQY
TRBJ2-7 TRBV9 ASSPGQVSYEQY
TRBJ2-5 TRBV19 ATSRGPQETQY
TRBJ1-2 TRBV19 ASSADPSSGYT
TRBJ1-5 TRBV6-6 ASSTIPGGKGNQPQH
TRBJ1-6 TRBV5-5 ASSLEVGSSYNSPLH
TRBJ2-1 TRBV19 ASSQGGLLNEQF
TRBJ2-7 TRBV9 ASSVGGGGDEQY
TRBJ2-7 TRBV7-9 ASAGTAYYEQY
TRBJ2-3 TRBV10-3 AISDGQGGTDTQY
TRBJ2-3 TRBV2 AKQMLPGGDTQY
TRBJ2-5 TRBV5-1 ASSFGTSGGNQETQY
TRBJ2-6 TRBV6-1 ASSGGGGSGANVLT
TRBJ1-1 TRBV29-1 SVPQGELNTEAF
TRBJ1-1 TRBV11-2 ASSLGITGGRINTEAF
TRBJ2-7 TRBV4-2 ASSQGRTEQY
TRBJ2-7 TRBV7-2 ASSLGGPGQGEQY
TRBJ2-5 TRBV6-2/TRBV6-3 ASRTDGQETQY
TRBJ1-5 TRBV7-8 ASSLDRGEYSNQPQH
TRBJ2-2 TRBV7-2 ASSLETGGTTGELF